This T cell receptor (beta chain) was sequenced in a study of vaccination and CD4 T cells after COVID-19. As for the study in general: Stimulation of cells relied on overlapping spike peptides derived from SARS-CoV-2, HCoV-NL63, HCoV-OC43 and HCoV-229E.

Treatment meaning: approximately 10-day PBMC culture with coronavirus spike peptide pools or control peptides (ViraFEST assay). This clonotype has a handful of counts. As yet, its antigen is unknown. The V segment lost 4 bases and the J segment 6 bases; nucleotides outside the gene matches: 8. This CDR3 contains 14 residues. Per germline, CDR1 LNHDA and CDR2 SQIVND (reference sequence). Oncomine TCR Beta short-read sequencing was applied to DNA from cultured CD4+ T cells. TCRdb used MiXCR to reprocess the PCR reads, holding one entry per CDR3 protein. The sample shows about 20,000 distinct CDR3 sequences, around 39% of them seen only once.

The sequence derives from a human donor who received a COVID-19 vaccine. The starting material was CD4+ T cells from blood, cultured in vitro, obtained before SARS-CoV-2 vaccination. The V and J genes are TRBV19 and TRBJ1-1, with 7 positions matching TRBD1. Written as DNA, the CDR3 is TGTGCCAGTAGTACGGGGGGAGGGGGCGCTGAAGCTTTCTTT. This codes for CASSTGGGGAEAFF.